One sample yielded the 20 T cell receptor beta chains listed below, sequenced in a study of CD8 T cells in Susac syndrome. Reverse transcription of about 0.5 to 1 ug RNA used random hexamers. TCRdb reprocessed the immunoSEQ multiplex PCR reads with MiXCR, giving one entry per CDR3 protein. The data contain some 200,000 distinct CDR3 sequences, more than 90% of them seen just once; the ten biggest clones take up roughly 0.093%. Sequenced material: CD4+ T cells from PBMCs. The receptor set was obtained from a human donor with Susac syndrome.

The sample holds one count of this clonotype. V and J are TRBV4-3 and TRBJ2-6; D call uncertain. Looked up from germline, CDR1 is LGHNA and CDR2 is YSLEER. The length of the CDR3 is 15 residues. Trimming shortened V by 8 bases and J by 0 bases, and 11 bases separated the two germline ends. The CDR3 nucleotides are TGCGCCAGCGGAGACGGATACTCTGGGGCCAACGTCCTGACTTTC. This translates into CASGDGYSGANVLTF.

In its sample, this clonotype was seen once. The chain is built from TRBV24-1 and TRBJ2-2; 11 bases map to TRBD2. The CDR3 is made up of 16 amino acids. V was clipped by 6 bases and J by 7 bases; unmatched bases: 9. The germline CDR1 and CDR2 sequences are KGHDR and SFDVKD. CDR3 protein: CATSSASGGPSGELFF. The CDR3, as DNA: TGTGCCACCAGTTCGGCTAGCGGGGGGCCGAGCGGGGAGCTGTTTTTT.

The CDR3 loop is CASRGQGTGELFF. Written as DNA, the CDR3 is TGTGCCAGTAGGGGACAGGGAACCGGGGAGCTGTTTTTT. The V call is TRBV12-3 or TRBV12-4, the J call TRBJ2-2, with 9 bases that match TRBD1. The CDR3 covers 13 residues. Germline trimming cut 9 bases from V and 5 bases from J; bases unmatched to any gene: 4.

This clonotype appeared once. This rearrangement joins TRBV30 to TRBJ1-5; no firm D call. This CDR3 has 16 residues. Germline assignment: CDR1 GTSNPN and CDR2 SVGIG (reference sequence). The V end was cut by 0 bases, the J end by 2 bases, with 14 bases between. The CDR3 coding sequence is TGTGCCTGGAGTGTAAAGTCCCCCAATGGCAATCAGCCCCAGCATTTT. Translation: CAWSVKSPNGNQPQHF.

This clonotype was observed once. The rearrangement joins TRBV3-1 to TRBJ1-3; 10 bases are shared with TRBD1. Germline V CDR1 and CDR2: LGHDT, YNNKEL (reference sequence). Trimming cost V 4 bases and J 0 bases; bases outside gene matches: 9. This CDR3 is built from 18 residues. The CDR3 sequence is CASSPGTGVSYSGNTIYF. The DNA of the CDR3 is TGTGCCAGCAGCCCCGGGACAGGGGTTTCGTACTCTGGAAACACCATATATTTT.

The chain recombines TRBV4-3 with TRBJ1-2; the D gene is possibly TRBD1 (5 bases). Germline V lookup: CDR1 LGHNA, CDR2 YSLEER. The length of the CDR3 is 17 residues. Trimming left V 4 bases short and J 4 bases short, with 22 bases between. This CDR3 reads CASSPGRDETWAYGYTF. CDR3 DNA: TGCGCCAGCAGCCCCGGACGGGACGAGACGTGGGCCTATGGCTACACCTTC.

This rearrangement joins TRBV4-3 to TRBJ2-3, with D hard to call. V gave up 0 bases and J gave up 6 bases, with 7 bases separating them. Per the germline V gene, CDR1 is LGHNA and CDR2 is YSLEER. The CDR3 has 13 amino acids. The CDR3 loop reads CASSQEARDTQYF. The CDR3 region has the DNA TGCGCCAGCAGCCAAGAGGCCCGGGATACGCAGTATTTT.

The chain uses TRBV2 and TRBJ1-4; 7 bases align to TRBD1. Germline trimming cut 2 bases from V and 0 bases from J; bases unmatched to any gene: 0. The CDR3 contains 15 residues. Germline V gene sequence: CDR1 SNHLY, CDR2 FYNNEI. The CDR3 coding sequence is TGTGCCAGCAGTGAAACAGGGGCAACTAATGAAAAACTGTTTTTT. Amino acid sequence: CASSETGATNEKLFF.

This chain connects TRBV5-6 to TRBJ1-2, with D tentatively TRBD1 (5 bases). V was clipped by 0 bases and J by 8 bases, with 14 bases between them. The CDR3 loop spans 14 amino acids. The V gene's germline CDR1 is SGHDT and CDR2 YYEEEE. CDR3 amino acids: CASSLASGTVGYTF. CDR3 nucleotide sequence: TGTGCCAGCAGCTTGGCGTCAGGGACGGTGGGCTACACCTTC.

A single count supports this clonotype. The chain joins TRBV7-9 to TRBJ1-6, with D uncertain. Germline CDR1 is SEHNR and CDR2 is FQNEAQ (reference sequence). This CDR3 comprises 12 residues. The ends were cut back, 3 bases at V and 8 bases at J, with 5 bases in the middle. Written as DNA, the CDR3 is TGTGCCAGCAGCTTGACGGATTCACCCCTCCACTTT. Amino acids: CASSLTDSPLHF.

The rearrangement links TRBV19 to TRBJ1-1, with TRBD1 identical over 7 bases. Germline CDR1 and CDR2: LNHDA and SQIVND (reference sequence). V shed 10 bases and J 1 base; nucleotides not matched to a gene: 12. The length of the CDR3 is 15 residues. DNA for the CDR3: TGTGCCACAACGACAGGGAAGTTAGCGAACACTGAAGCTTTCTTT. Amino acid sequence: CATTTGKLANTEAFF.

This sequence joins TRBV25-1 and TRBJ2-7; 10 bases match TRBD1. V lost 5 bases to trimming and J lost 3 bases; unmatched junction nucleotides: 4. Looked up from germline, CDR1 is MGHDK and CDR2 is SYGVNS. The CDR3 sequence is 14 residues long. CDR3 sequence: CASSPGQGNYEQYF. The CDR3 DNA reads as TGTGCCAGCAGTCCGGGACAGGGGAACTACGAGCAGTACTTC.

The chain is built from TRBV12-5 and TRBJ2-5, with D possibly TRBD2 on 5 matching bases. This CDR3 spans 11 amino acids. V was clipped by 6 bases and J by 4 bases, with 6 bases between them. Germline V gene data show CDR1 as LGHNT and CDR2 as FRNRAP. The CDR3 bases are TGTGCTAGTGGCAGCGGAGAGACCCAGTACTTC. The encoded protein is CASGSGETQYF.

The chain couples TRBV12-3 or TRBV12-4 to TRBJ2-3, with 13 bases aligning to TRBD2. This CDR3 has 15 residues. J gave up 5 bases and V 7 bases, and 6 bases lay outside the gene matches. The CDR3: CASTSGLAGLDTQYF. DNA of the CDR3: TGTGCCAGCACCTCGGGACTAGCGGGACTAGATACGCAGTATTTT.

The chain uses TRBV2 and TRBJ2-2, with a possible D match to TRBD1 (6 bases). The CDR3 loop spans 15 amino acids. V was trimmed by 3 bases and J by 1 base, leaving 9 bases between them. Germline CDR1 and CDR2: SNHLY and FYNNEI. Here the CDR3 reads CASSDWGLNTGELFF. The CDR3 nucleotides are TGTGCCAGCAGTGATTGGGGGCTGAACACCGGGGAGCTGTTTTTT. The complete variable domain, with remaining parts taken from reference TRBV2 and TRBJ2-2, reads EPEVTQTPSHQVTQMGQEVILRCVPISNHLYFYWYRQILGQKVEFLVSFYNNEISEKSEIFDDQFSVERPDGSNFTLKIRSTKLEDSAMYFCASSDWGLNTGELFFGEGSRLTVL.

The chain carries TRBV4-3 and TRBJ1-1; D not certain. Germline-derived CDR1 and CDR2 are LGHNA and YSLEER. V lost 0 bases to trimming and J lost 7 bases, with 6 bases between them. This CDR3 spans 12 amino acids. The CDR3 sequence: CASSQDMGEAFF. DNA for the CDR3: TGCGCCAGCAGCCAAGACATGGGTGAAGCTTTCTTT.

This clonotype was recorded once. The chain uses TRBV28 and TRBJ2-3; 8 positions match TRBD1. V was clipped by 3 bases and J by 9 bases; unmatched bases: 2. Germline V gene sequence: CDR1 MDHEN, CDR2 SYDVKM. This CDR3 contains 12 residues. The CDR3 coding sequence is TGTGCCAGCAGTTTTCGGACAGGGACGCAGTATTTT. This encodes CASSFRTGTQYF.

The chain has TRBV7-2 and TRBJ2-2, with D possibly being TRBD1 (6 bases). The germline V gene has CDR1 SGHTA and CDR2 FQGNSA. Between the trimmed V and J ends, which lost 3 bases and 0 bases, there was a span of 11 bases. The CDR3 is 16 amino acids. The CDR3 nucleotides are TGTGCCAGCAGCTTCCTCGGGACAACGAACACCGGGGAGCTGTTTTTT. It encodes CASSFLGTTNTGELFF.

CDR3 nucleotide sequence: TGTGCCAGCAGCTTAGGAGGGGGGCCGGCCTACGAGCAGTACTTC. The encoded protein is CASSLGGGPAYEQYF. The chain couples TRBV7-6 to TRBJ2-7; the D call may be TRBD1 or TRBD2 (6 bases each). The V gene's germline CDR1 is SGHVS and CDR2 FNYEAQ. Trimming took 1 base from V and 2 from J, leaving 12 bases between them. CDR3 length: 15 amino acids.

The chain uses TRBV30 and TRBJ2-6; D ambiguous. Per the germline V gene, CDR1 is GTSNPN and CDR2 is SVGIG (reference sequence). There are 13 residues in the CDR3. The ends were cut back, 0 bases at V and 3 bases at J, with 3 bases in the middle. The CDR3 is CAWSVGGANVLTF. The DNA for the CDR3 is TGTGCCTGGAGTGTTGGTGGGGCCAACGTCCTGACTTTC.